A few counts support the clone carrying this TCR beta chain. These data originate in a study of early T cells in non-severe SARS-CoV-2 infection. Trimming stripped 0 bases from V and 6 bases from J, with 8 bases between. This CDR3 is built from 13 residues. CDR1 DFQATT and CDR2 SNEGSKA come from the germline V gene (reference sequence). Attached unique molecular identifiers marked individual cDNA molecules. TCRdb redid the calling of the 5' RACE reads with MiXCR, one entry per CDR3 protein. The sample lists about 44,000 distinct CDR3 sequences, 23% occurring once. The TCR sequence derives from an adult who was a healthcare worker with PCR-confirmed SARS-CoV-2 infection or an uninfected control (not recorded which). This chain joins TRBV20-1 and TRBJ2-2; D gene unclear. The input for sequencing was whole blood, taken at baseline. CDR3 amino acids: CSARDTVSGELFF. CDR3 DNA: TGCAGTGCTAGAGATACGGTTTCCGGGGAGCTGTTTTTT.